The 9 T cell receptor beta chains below all came from one sample that was sequenced in a study of tumor and adjacent non-tumor tissue in lung cancer. A modified ARM-PCR protocol with three rounds of nested PCR amplified TCRbeta. Each CDR3 protein gets one entry after TCRdb re-called the multiplex PCR reads with MiXCR. This table holds fewer than 120,000 distinct CDR3 sequences, nearly 85% found once. The template was RNA from unsorted bulk tissue. The sequenced sample was lung tumor tissue. All receptors derive from a man in his 70s with non-small cell lung cancer.

This chain links TRBV7-9 with TRBJ1-2; 7 positions agree with TRBD1. The CDR3 contains 15 residues. The V and J ends lost 8 bases and 1 base, in that order; junction bases with no gene match: 10. The germline gives CDR1 SEHNR, CDR2 FQNEAQ (reference sequence). The CDR3 region is CASCVKQGNNYGYTF. CDR3 sequence (DNA): TGTGCCAGCTGCGTCAAACAGGGGAATAACTATGGCTACACCTTC.

With regard to this clonotype: Germline is not matched at one junction end, which may reflect a read error. The J gene is TRBJ2-3, the V gene TRBV10-2; D is possibly TRBD1 (6 bases). The CDR3 has 14 amino acids. Germline loops: CDR1 WSHSY, CDR2 SAAADI. CDR3 DNA: TGCTCCAGCACCAAGGGGGAATTCACAGATGCGCAGTATTTT. Its translation is CSSTKGEFTDAQYF.

This clonotype has at least ten counts. Germline is not matched at one junction end, which may reflect a read error. The chain carries TRBV6-5 and TRBJ1-1; TRBD1 aligns across 8 bases. Germline lookup yields CDR1 MNHEY and CDR2 SVGAGI. This CDR3 contains 13 residues. The CDR3 loop reads CVSSGTGNTEAFF. CDR3 in DNA: TGTGTCAGCAGTGGGACAGGGAACACTGAAGCTTTCTTT.

This chain joins TRBV12-3 or TRBV12-4 and TRBJ1-6; no clear D gene. V lost 10 bases and J 6 bases, leaving 22 bases between the germline ends. The CDR3 spans 16 residues. The CDR3 protein is CANSLGGSLGNSPLHF. The CDR3 DNA is TGTGCCAACAGCCTCGGAGGGAGTCTGGGTAATTCACCCCTCCACTTT.

As for this clonotype: A much more abundant neighbour one base away suggests this may be a read error. J is TRBJ1-1 and V is TRBV18; 9 positions agree with TRBD1. Germline CDR1 reads KGHSH; CDR2 reads LQKENI. The CDR3 covers 16 residues. The CDR3 DNA is TGTGCCAGCTCACCCGGGACAGGGCGGTTTGGTACTGTAGCTTTCTTT. Translating gives CASSPGTGRFGTVAFF.

Worth noting for this clonotype: The germline gene is not matched at one end of the junction; a read error may be the cause. This chain connects TRBV6-5 to TRBJ2-5; perhaps TRBD1 as D (6 bases). Germline CDR1 is MNHEY and CDR2 is SVGAGI. This CDR3 comprises 15 residues. In DNA, the CDR3 is TGTGCCAGTAGTTATATCGGTCCGGGAACAGGGACCCAGTGGTTC. Its translation: CASSYIGPGTGTQWF.

In regard to this clonotype: One end of the junction varies from germline; a read error may be responsible. The rearrangement uses TRBV6-5 and TRBJ2-5, with TRBD1 as a possible D gene (5 bases). The CDR3 has 15 amino acids. Germline V CDR1 and CDR2: MNHEY, SVGAGI. CDR3 in DNA: TGTGCCAGCAGCTCCCATTCGGACAAACCAGAGACCCGGTACTTC. As protein: CASSSHSDKPETRYF.

On this clonotype itself: A read error may account for a junction end that differs from germline. The chain has TRBV12-3 or TRBV12-4 and TRBJ2-2; tentatively, D is TRBD2 (6 bases). The CDR3 extends over 12 amino acids. CDR3 sequence (DNA): TGTACCAGCAGTTTAGGGTCCGGGGGGCTGTTTTTT. Amino acids: CTSSLGSGGLFF.

Details on this clonotype: Since the CDR3 does not end with the conserved phenylalanine or tryptophan, this likely comes from a read error. The chain joins TRBV14 to TRBJ2-1; tentatively, D is TRBD1 (5 bases). CDR3 length: 14 amino acids. Germline CDR1 SGHDN, CDR2 FVKESK. DNA for the CDR3: TGTGTCAGCTGCATCCAGGGCCCTTACAATGAGCAGTTCTTA. Encoded protein: CVSCIQGPYNEQFL.